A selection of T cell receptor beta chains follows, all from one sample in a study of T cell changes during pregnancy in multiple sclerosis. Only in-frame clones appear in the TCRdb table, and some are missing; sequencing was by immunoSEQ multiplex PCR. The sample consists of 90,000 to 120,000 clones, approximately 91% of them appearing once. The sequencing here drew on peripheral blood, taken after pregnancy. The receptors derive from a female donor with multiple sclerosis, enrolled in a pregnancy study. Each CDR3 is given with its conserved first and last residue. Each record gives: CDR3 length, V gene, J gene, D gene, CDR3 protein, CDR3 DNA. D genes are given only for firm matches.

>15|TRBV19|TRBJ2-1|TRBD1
CASSTEGQRHNEQFF
TGTGCCAGTAGTACAGAGGGACAGCGACACAATGAGCAGTTCTTC
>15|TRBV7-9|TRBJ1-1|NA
CASRGGLRRNTEAFF
TGTGCCAGCAGAGGGGGATTAAGGCGGAACACTGAAGCTTTCTTT
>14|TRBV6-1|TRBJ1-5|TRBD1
CASSDGTGNQPQHF
TGTGCCAGCAGCGACGGGACAGGCAATCAGCCCCAGCATTTT
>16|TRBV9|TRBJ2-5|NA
CASSVAGLRNQETQYF
TGTGCCAGCAGCGTAGCTGGGCTACGTAACCAAGAGACCCAGTACTTC
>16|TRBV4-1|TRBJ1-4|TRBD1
CASSQSPGQGNEKLFF
TGCGCCAGCAGCCAAAGTCCGGGACAGGGGAATGAAAAACTGTTTTTT
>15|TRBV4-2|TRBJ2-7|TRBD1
CASSQGDRGSDEQYF
TGTGCCAGCAGCCAAGGAGACAGGGGGTCCGACGAGCAGTACTTC
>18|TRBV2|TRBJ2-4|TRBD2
CASSLGLAGVLAKNIQYF
TGTGCCAGCAGTTTGGGACTAGCGGGGGTGTTAGCCAAAAACATTCAGTACTTC
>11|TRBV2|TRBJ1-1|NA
CASRLDRQAFF
TGTGCCAGCAGGTTGGACAGACAAGCTTTCTTT
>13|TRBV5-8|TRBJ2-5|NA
CASSLKGSKTQYF
TGTGCCAGCAGCTTGAAAGGGAGTAAGACCCAGTACTTC
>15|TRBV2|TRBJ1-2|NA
CASSEVTSGGPVYTF
TGTGCCAGCAGTGAAGTAACGTCCGGGGGGCCCGTCTACACCTTC